This entry lists 32 T cell receptor beta chains sequenced from one sample in a study of yellow fever vaccine responses in identical twins. In TCRdb, the RT-PCR reads were re-called with MiXCR into one record per CDR3 protein. Among 25,000 or so distinct CDR3 sequences listed, 60% to 85% were seen once. The sample consisted of T cells from blood (PBMCs), unsorted or a sorted subset (not recorded which), taken before or after yellow fever vaccination (not recorded which). The receptors were sampled from a woman in her late teens or twenties who received the yellow fever vaccine.

The chain joins TRBV29-1 to TRBJ2-3, with D maybe TRBD1 (6 bases). Trimming removed 1 base at V and 2 bases at J, with 10 bases between. The CDR3 spans 14 residues. CDR1 and CDR2 (germline): SQVTM, ANQGSEA. The CDR3 nucleotides are TGCAGCGTTGAAGCCAGGACAGCCACAGATACGCAGTATTTT. Residues: CSVEARTATDTQYF.

V gene TRBV11-1 combines with J gene TRBJ2-6; 11 nucleotides agree with TRBD1. CDR1 SGHAT and CDR2 FQDESV come from the germline V gene (reference sequence). V was pared by 5 bases and J by 0 bases, with 6 bases of the junction left unmatched. The CDR3 length is 18 residues. CDR3 DNA: TGTGCCAGCAGCCCTAGGGACAGGGGGGGCTCTGGGGCCAACGTCCTGACTTTC. Its protein is CASSPRDRGGSGANVLTF.

This sequence joins TRBV2 and TRBJ1-1; D possibly corresponds to TRBD1 (6 bases). The CDR3 sequence is 15 residues long. The ends were cut back, 5 bases at V and 0 bases at J, with 13 bases in the middle. The germline CDR1 and CDR2 sequences are SNHLY and FYNNEI. The CDR3 nucleotides read TGTGCCAGCAGTACAGAACAGGGTCTGAACACTGAAGCTTTCTTT. Translation: CASSTEQGLNTEAFF.

This chain joins TRBV7-6 and TRBJ1-5; the D gene is possibly TRBD1 (5 bases). This CDR3 is built from 15 residues. Germline V gives CDR1 SGHVS, CDR2 FNYEAQ. The germline V and J ends were trimmed by 1 base and 2 bases, with 9 bases remaining between them. The CDR3 DNA follows: TGTGCCAGCAGCTTAGGTGGGGGGGGCAATCAGCCCCAGCATTTT. It translates to CASSLGGGGNQPQHF.

V usage is TRBV7-9 and J usage is TRBJ2-5; D is unclear. Germline V gene lookup returns CDR1 SEHNR and CDR2 FQNEAQ (reference sequence). V lost 3 bases and J lost 1, with 9 bases in between. This CDR3 is built from 14 residues. The chain's CDR3 is CASSFGSTQETQYF. The CDR3 DNA is TGTGCCAGCAGCTTCGGCAGCACCCAAGAGACCCAGTACTTC.

V usage is TRBV11-3 and J usage is TRBJ2-1; TRBD2 matches at 7 bases. Germline V gene lookup returns CDR1 SGHNT and CDR2 YENEEA. The CDR3 extends over 16 amino acids. V lost 2 bases, J lost 0 bases, and 4 bases stayed unmatched. The CDR3 DNA sequence: TGTGCCAGCAGCTTACATTCGGGAGGCTCCTACAATGAGCAGTTCTTC. Its protein product is CASSLHSGGSYNEQFF.

The V gene is TRBV11-3, the J gene TRBJ1-1; D is uncertain. CDR1 and CDR2 from the germline V gene are SGHNT and YENEEA. The V end lost 5 bases, the J end lost 0 bases, and 10 bases lay between the germline ends. CDR3 length equals 14 residues. DNA for the CDR3: TGTGCCAGCAGCCCTTTTTTACTGAACACTGAAGCTTTCTTT. Amino acids: CASSPFLLNTEAFF.

The chain recombines TRBV10-3 with TRBJ1-6; weak D call: TRBD1 (6 bases). CDR1 and CDR2 (germline): ENHRY, SYGVKD. V lost 6 bases to trimming and J lost 9 bases, with 12 bases between them. CDR3 length equals 13 residues. Written as DNA, the CDR3 is TGTGCCATCAGGCCGGGGGGGCCTTCACCCCTCCACTTT. Protein sequence: CAIRPGGPSPLHF.

The genes are TRBV19 and TRBJ2-1; no clear D gene. V dropped 3 bases and J dropped 10 bases, with 13 bases sitting between them. CDR1 is LNHDA, CDR2 SQIVND, per germline (reference sequence). The CDR3 is made up of 13 amino acids. This chain's CDR3 is CASSIPPVKEQFF. For the CDR3, the DNA is TGTGCCAGTAGTATCCCGCCAGTCAAGGAGCAGTTCTTC. The variable domain in full, completed from reference TRBV19 and TRBJ2-1, reads DGGITQSPKYLFRKEGQNVTLSCEQNLNHDAMYWYRQDPGQGLRLIYYSQIVNDFQKGDIAEGYSVSREKKESFPLTVTSAQKNPTAFYLCASSIPPVKEQFFGPGTRLTVL.

The rearrangement uses TRBV12-3 or TRBV12-4 and TRBJ1-2; D unclear. V lost 3 bases to trimming and J lost 8 bases, with 10 bases between them. There are 12 residues in the CDR3. The CDR3 DNA reads as TGTGCCAGCAGTTTGGGGATTAAGGGCTACACCTTC. Its protein is CASSLGIKGYTF.

This chain links TRBV11-2 with TRBJ2-1, with D tentatively TRBD2 (5 bases). Germline values: CDR1 SGHAT, CDR2 FQNNGV. The CDR3 is made up of 16 amino acids. V was clipped by 3 bases and J by 4 bases, with 16 bases between them. The CDR3 DNA reads TGTGCCAGCAGCTTCAGCGGCCTAGTGGCATACAATGAGCAGTTCTTC. Its protein is CASSFSGLVAYNEQFF.

The CDR3 nucleotides read TGCAGCGTTGGACGAGGACAGCCCACAGATACGCAGTATTTT. It translates to CSVGRGQPTDTQYF. The chain carries TRBV29-1 and TRBJ2-3; perhaps TRBD1 as D (6 bases). V was cut by 4 bases and J by 2 bases, with 13 bases left in between. This CDR3 has 14 amino acids. Per the germline V gene, CDR1 is SQVTM and CDR2 is ANQGSEA.

This clonotype was detected once. This sequence joins TRBV28 and TRBJ1-5; D unresolved. Germline V gene data show CDR1 as MDHEN and CDR2 as SYDVKM. The CDR3 loop spans 9 amino acids. V lost 9 bases to trimming and J lost 4 bases, with 1 base between them. The CDR3 DNA reads as TGTGCCAGTAATCAGCCCCAGCATTTT. Protein product: CASNQPQHF.

The table lists this clonotype with a count of one. The chain couples TRBV7-3 to TRBJ2-5; maybe TRBD2 (6 bases). This CDR3 is built from 13 residues. Between the trimmed V and J ends, which lost 3 bases and 4 bases, there was a span of 9 bases. Germline V CDR1 and CDR2: SGHTA, FQGTGA. CDR3 sequence reads: CASSFLGGETQYF. The CDR3 DNA reads TGTGCCAGCAGCTTCCTGGGGGGAGAGACCCAGTACTTC. Full variable domain (remainder filled in from reference TRBV7-3 and TRBJ2-5): GAGVSQTPSNKVTEKGKYVELRCDPISGHTALYWYRQSLGQGPEFLIYFQGTGAADDSGLPNDRFFAVRPEGSVSTLKIQRTERGDSAVYLCASSFLGGETQYFGPGTRLLVL.

CDR3 residues: CASSLRGGREGDTGELFF. CDR3 DNA: TGTGCCAGCAGCTTACGGGGCGGCAGGGAAGGAGACACCGGGGAGCTGTTTTTT. The J gene is TRBJ2-2, the V gene TRBV11-3; D possibly matches TRBD1 or TRBD2 (5 bases each). The CDR3 has 18 residues. Germline values: CDR1 SGHNT, CDR2 YENEEA. V gave up 2 bases and J gave up 3 bases, with 19 bases separating them.

This clonotype appeared a few times. The V and J genes are TRBV10-1 and TRBJ1-1; unclear D gene. There are 14 residues in the CDR3. Germline V gene sequence: CDR1 WNHNN, CDR2 SYGVQD (reference sequence). Trimming removed 6 bases at V and 7 bases at J, with 18 bases between. The DNA of the CDR3 is TGCGCCAGCAGACCAGCCGGGGAAGCGGGTGAAGCTTTCTTT. Protein: CASRPAGEAGEAFF.

The rearrangement links TRBV1 to TRBJ1-1; TRBD1 is the table's D call, not checked against the DNA. TRBV1 is labeled a pseudogene. The CDR3 runs to 15 residues. CDR3: CTSSQGEEGGTEAFF. DNA for the CDR3: TGCACCAGCAGCCAAGGGGAGGAGGGGGGGACTGAAGCTTTCTTT.

The chain carries TRBV11-2 and TRBJ2-1; TRBD2 matches 10 bases. This CDR3 region has 14 residues. The V segment lost 7 bases and the J segment 9 bases; nucleotides outside the gene matches: 9. The germline V gene encodes CDR1 SGHAT and CDR2 FQNNGV. The CDR3 nucleotides read TGTGCCAGCATGCTAGCGGGAGATGTTACTGAGCAGTTCTTC. This encodes CASMLAGDVTEQFF.

This chain connects TRBV20-1 to TRBJ1-3, with 8 bases identical to TRBD1. Germline loops: CDR1 DFQATT, CDR2 SNEGSKA (reference sequence). The CDR3 is made up of 15 amino acids. Trimming took 3 bases from V and 4 from J; bases not matched to a gene: 8. CDR3 DNA sequence: TGCAGTGCTAGCAATTCTGGGACAGGAGGAAACACCATATATTTT. It translates to CSASNSGTGGNTIYF.

This chain joins TRBV7-6 and TRBJ2-3; possibly TRBD1 for D (6 bases). CDR1 and CDR2 (germline): SGHVS, FNYEAQ. The CDR3 length is 16 residues. V was cut by 4 bases and J by 0 bases, with 14 bases left in between. The CDR3 loop is CASSSALGGSTDTQYF. CDR3 nucleotide sequence: TGTGCCAGCAGCTCTGCTCTAGGGGGTAGCACAGATACGCAGTATTTT.

The V call is TRBV9, the J call TRBJ2-1, with D possibly being TRBD2 (6 bases). Germline lookup yields CDR1 SGDLS and CDR2 YYNGEE. Trimming cost V 3 bases and J 0 bases, with 19 bases left between them. The CDR3 consists of 18 residues. The CDR3 DNA reads as TGTGCCAGCAGCGCACTGTCAGCTGGAGGGAGCTCCTACAATGAGCAGTTCTTC. Translation gives CASSALSAGGSSYNEQFF.

The V gene is TRBV28, the J gene TRBJ2-5; a possible D gene is TRBD1 (6 bases). CDR3 length: 17 residues. Trimming removed 6 bases from V and 2 bases from J, with 22 bases in between. Germline CDR1 reads MDHEN; CDR2 reads SYDVKM. DNA of the CDR3: TGTGCCAGCAGCATCCAGGGGTTCTCTGGGAAGCAAGAGACCCAGTACTTC. Amino acid sequence: CASSIQGFSGKQETQYF. Based on the CDR3 plus reference TRBV28 and TRBJ2-5, the full variable domain is DVKVTQSSRYLVKRTGEKVFLECVQDMDHENMFWYRQDPGLGLRLIYFSYDVKMKEKGDIPEGYSVSREKKERFSLILESASTNQTSMYLCASSIQGFSGKQETQYFGPGTRLLVL.

The V gene is TRBV7-9, the J gene TRBJ1-2; D unresolved. Germline CDR1 reads SEHNR; CDR2 reads FQNEAQ (reference sequence). This CDR3 has 12 residues. V lost 4 bases and J lost 3, with 6 bases in between. This chain's CDR3 is CASSSSDYGYTF. The CDR3 DNA is TGTGCCAGCAGCTCCTCCGACTATGGCTACACCTTC.

The J gene is TRBJ2-7, the V gene TRBV10-3; 8 bases agree with TRBD1. After removal of 2 bases from V and 1 base from J, the junction contained 1 base not matched to a gene. The CDR3 runs to 14 residues. From germline, CDR1 is ENHRY and CDR2 SYGVKD. The CDR3 region is CAISEDRGSYEQYF. The CDR3 DNA follows: TGTGCCATCAGTGAGGACAGGGGTTCCTACGAGCAGTACTTC.

The genes are TRBV7-9 and TRBJ2-7; D remains unclear. V shed 5 bases and J shed 0 bases, with 8 bases lying between them. CDR1 and CDR2 (germline): SEHNR, FQNEAQ (reference sequence). CDR3 length: 13 amino acids. CDR3 residues: CASSLGLSYEQYF. CDR3 DNA sequence: TGTGCCAGCAGCCTAGGCCTCTCCTACGAGCAGTACTTC.

The chain recombines TRBV6-4 with TRBJ2-6; D remains unclear. CDR3 length: 16 residues. Trimming removed 0 bases at V and 0 bases at J, with 6 bases between. CDR1 is MRHNA, CDR2 SNTAGT, per germline. The CDR3, as DNA: TGTGCCAGCAGTGACTCGAGTCTCTCTGGGGCCAACGTCCTGACTTTC. Translation gives CASSDSSLSGANVLTF.

Notes on this clonotype: A read error may account for a junction end that differs from germline. V gene TRBV7-6 combines with J gene TRBJ1-1; 7 positions match TRBD1. Germline V gene data show CDR1 as SGHVS and CDR2 as FNYEAQ. This CDR3 has 13 residues. Written as DNA, the CDR3 is TGTGCCAGCAGCATAGCAGGGGGGAGTGAAGCTTTCTTT. Translation: CASSIAGGSEAFF.

The chain joins TRBV4-1 to TRBJ1-5; D gene unclear. Germline lookup yields CDR1 MGHRA and CDR2 YSYEKL. V gave up 1 base and J gave up 6 bases, with 7 bases separating them. The CDR3 is made up of 13 amino acids. The CDR3 DNA reads TGCGCCAGCAGCCAAGTCCCTAGTCAGCCCCAGCATTTT. Translating it yields CASSQVPSQPQHF.

V is TRBV18 and J is TRBJ2-2; D ambiguous. V lost 4 bases, J lost 1 base, and 13 bases lay in between. Germline V gene sequence: CDR1 KGHSH, CDR2 LQKENI. The CDR3 spans 16 residues. This CDR3 reads CASSLSDTVNTGELFF. CDR3 DNA sequence: TGTGCCAGCTCACTTTCCGACACTGTGAACACCGGGGAGCTGTTTTTT.

J is TRBJ2-2 and V is TRBV2; the D is unclear. The germline V gene has CDR1 SNHLY and CDR2 FYNNEI. The CDR3 covers 15 residues. V was cut by 4 bases and J by 2 bases, with 11 bases left in between. The CDR3 DNA is TGTGCCAGCAGTGCAGAAAGGGTAAACACCGGGGAGCTGTTTTTT. It codes for CASSAERVNTGELFF.

The rearrangement joins TRBV29-1 to TRBJ1-3; D not certain. Germline CDR1 is SQVTM and CDR2 is ANQGSEA. Trimming took off 4 bases at V and 0 bases at J, with 7 bases between the two ends. The CDR3 consists of 13 residues. The CDR3 sequence: CSVVSDSGNTIYF. For the CDR3, the DNA is TGCAGCGTTGTTTCCGACTCTGGAAACACCATATATTTT.

The rearrangement joins TRBV19 to TRBJ2-1; 9 bases agree with TRBD2. From germline, CDR1 is LNHDA and CDR2 SQIVND (reference sequence). The junction had 4 bases not matched to a gene; V was cut back by 7 bases and J by 0 bases. CDR3 length: 15 amino acids. The CDR3 region is CASTDSGGSYNEQFF. The DNA for the CDR3 is TGTGCCAGTACTGATAGCGGGGGCTCCTACAATGAGCAGTTCTTC.